The entry below describes one T cell receptor (beta chain). With 7 bases removed from V and 1 base from J, the gap between germline ends came to 10 bases. CDR3 length: 14 residues. CDR1 and CDR2 from the germline V gene are MNHEY and SVGAGI. These data are taken from a study of blood T cell repertoires in COVID-19. Sequenced by immunoSEQ multiplex PCR; TCRdb stores in-frame clones only, minus some. The table lists 55,000 to 75,000 clones, approximately 87% of them singletons. This chain links TRBV6-5 with TRBJ2-2; no clear D gene. The source of this sequence is a man aged 50-59 years with active COVID-19. The sample was peripheral blood. In nucleotides, the CDR3 is TGTGCCAGCATCCCTAGAGGGAACACCGGGGAGCTGTTTTTT. Translating it yields CASIPRGNTGELFF.